The sequence of this T cell receptor beta chain was determined in a study of blood T cells in healthy people across ages. As for the study in general: With template switching, about one barcoded beta molecule was captured per two T cells.

This CDR3 region has 15 residues. Germline assignment: CDR1 MNHNS and CDR2 SASEGT. Next came a second PCR, run for about 7 to 12 cycles, which used a sample-barcoded 5' primer along with a J-beta primer mix. In TCRdb, the 5' RACE reads were re-called with MiXCR into one record per CDR3 protein. Among around 1,500,000 distinct CDR3 sequences listed, approximately 42% were seen once. Notes on this clonotype: Germline is not matched at one junction end, which may reflect a read error.

Extraction of total RNA produced a minimum of 5 micrograms from each sample. The origin of this receptor is a woman under 30 in good health. The sample comprised blood. The chain recombines TRBV6-1 with TRBJ2-7, with 9 bases lining up with TRBD1. CDR3 DNA sequence: TGTGCCGGCAGTGAAGTGGGGACAGGGTCGAGCGAGCAGTACTTC. This encodes CAGSEVGTGSSEQYF.